The 14 T cell receptor beta chains in this list originate from one sample, sequenced in a study of naive and memory T cell subsets. Whole-study findings and limits: Naive repertoires, especially CD8, held a few larger clonotypes, possibly memory cells re-expressing CD45RA.

An equimolar mix of two oligonucleotides served as the beta constant-region primer for TRBC1 and TRBC2. Nested alpha and beta constant-region primers with the SP2 primer drove four PCR rounds on ligated cDNA. TCRdb reprocessed the UMI-ligation and nested PCR reads via MiXCR and lists one record per CDR3 protein. Among under 150,000 distinct CDR3 sequences listed, more than 15% were seen once. The antigens these receptors bind are not known. Sequencing was carried out using naive CD8+ T cells from blood. These receptors were collected from a human donor in good health.

V usage is TRBV20-1 and J usage is TRBJ2-3; 8 bases map to TRBD2. The V gene end was trimmed by 4 bases and the J gene end by 6 bases; junction bases not matched to a gene: 12. The germline V gene encodes CDR1 DFQATT and CDR2 SNEGSKA (reference sequence). This CDR3 spans 15 amino acids. CDR3 DNA: TGCAGTGCTAAAACAGCGGGAGTCTTGGCGGATACGCAGTATTTT. This encodes CSAKTAGVLADTQYF.

This clonotype has only a few counts. The rearrangement links TRBV29-1 to TRBJ2-1; 15 nucleotides agree with TRBD2. Germline V gene data show CDR1 as SQVTM and CDR2 as ANQGSEA. V shed 3 bases and J 4 bases; nucleotides not matched to a gene: 7. This CDR3 has 17 amino acids. The CDR3 protein is CSVDGLAGGPSYNEQFF. The CDR3 DNA reads TGCAGCGTTGATGGACTAGCGGGAGGGCCGAGTTACAATGAGCAGTTCTTC.

Remarks on this clonotype: At one end, the junction sequence differs from germline, possibly due to a read error. The chain combines TRBV7-9 with TRBJ2-1; 11 bases are shared with TRBD2. The V gene's germline CDR1 is SEHNR and CDR2 FQNEAQ (reference sequence). The CDR3 contains 12 residues. CDR3 region: CASSLGLAGGPF. CDR3 nucleotide sequence: TGTGCCAGCAGCTTAGGGCTAGCGGGAGGCCCTTTC.

This clonotype was counted a few times. V is TRBV20-1 and J is TRBJ2-7; maybe TRBD2 (5 bases). The CDR3 runs 14 residues. The germline V and J ends were trimmed by 6 bases and 4 bases, with 19 bases remaining between them. The germline V gene encodes CDR1 DFQATT and CDR2 SNEGSKA (reference sequence). DNA of the CDR3: TGCAGTGCACAAGGACTGGGTATTGGTTACGAGCAGTACTTC. Its protein is CSAQGLGIGYEQYF.

The chain uses TRBV12-5 and TRBJ1-2, with D uncertain. Germline CDR1 reads LGHNT; CDR2 reads FRNRAP. The length of the CDR3 is 14 residues. With 2 bases removed from V and 4 bases from J, the gap between germline ends came to 11 bases. In DNA, the CDR3 is TGTGCTAGTGGTTTGAACCTCTTCGGCTATGGCTACACCTTC. Protein: CASGLNLFGYGYTF.

This chain connects TRBV7-6 to TRBJ2-1; 8 nucleotides agree with TRBD2. The germline CDR1 and CDR2 sequences are SGHVS and FNYEAQ. The CDR3 totals 14 residues. Trimming at V came to 9 bases and at J to 8 bases, leaving 12 bases not matched to a gene. For the CDR3, the DNA is TGTGCCAGTAGCCCCGGGACTAGAAGCCATGAGCAGTTCTTC. Protein sequence: CASSPGTRSHEQFF.

In nucleotides, the CDR3 is TGTGCCAGCAGCGTAGCCGGGAGGATATCAGATACGCAGTATTTT. This codes for CASSVAGRISDTQYF. This sequence joins TRBV9 and TRBJ2-3; the match to TRBD2 covers 7 bases. This CDR3 has 15 amino acids. Germline V CDR1 and CDR2: SGDLS, YYNGEE. The ends lost 0 bases at V and 4 bases at J; junction bases unmatched: 5. Full variable domain (remainder filled in from reference TRBV9 and TRBJ2-3): DSGVTQTPKHLITATGQRVTLRCSPRSGDLSVYWYQQSLDQGLQFLIQYYNGEERAKGNILERFSAQQFPDLHSELNLSSLELGDSALYFCASSVAGRISDTQYFGPGTRLTVL.

This clonotype was observed a few times. V usage is TRBV9 and J usage is TRBJ2-6; no firm D call. Germline V CDR1 and CDR2: SGDLS, YYNGEE. This CDR3 is built from 17 residues. V lost 3 bases, J lost 0 bases, and 13 bases lay in between. This CDR3 is CASSDLSLLSGANVLTF. The DNA of the CDR3 is TGTGCCAGCAGCGATCTATCTTTGCTCTCTGGGGCCAACGTCCTGACTTTC.

This clonotype was seen repeatedly, ten times or more. The rearrangement uses TRBV27 and TRBJ1-2; no reliable D call. The V gene lost 5 bases and the J gene lost 5 bases, with 9 bases spanning the gap. The germline V gene encodes CDR1 MNHEY and CDR2 SMNVEV (reference sequence). CDR3 length: 12 amino acids. CDR3 amino acids: CASSPGGYGYTF. The CDR3 DNA sequence: TGTGCCAGCAGTCCGGGAGGATATGGCTACACCTTC.

The chain couples TRBV7-9 to TRBJ2-7, with 7 bases matching TRBD2. V trimming: 1 base; J trimming: 2 bases; junction bases outside the gene matches: 5. Germline-derived CDR1 and CDR2 are SEHNR and FQNEAQ (reference sequence). CDR3 length: 15 residues. Written as DNA, the CDR3 is TGTGCCAGCAGCTTAGAGGGACTACCCCCCTACGAGCAGTACTTC. Translation gives CASSLEGLPPYEQYF.

In its sample, this clonotype was seen a few times. V is TRBV11-2 and J is TRBJ2-3, with 8 bases matching TRBD2. The CDR3 extends over 13 amino acids. The trim removed 5 bases at V and 6 bases at J, leaving 4 bases unmatched. Germline V gene sequence: CDR1 SGHAT, CDR2 FQNNGV. CDR3 amino acids: CASSQSGSDTQYF. The CDR3 DNA sequence: TGTGCCAGCAGCCAGAGCGGGAGTGATACGCAGTATTTT.

This clonotype was picked up a small number of times. This sequence joins TRBV7-8 and TRBJ2-1; 8 nucleotides align to TRBD2. This CDR3 region has 17 residues. Germline CDR1 is SGHVS and CDR2 is FQNEAQ. The V gene end was trimmed by 4 bases and the J gene end by 3 bases; junction bases not matched to a gene: 11. CDR3 sequence reads: CASSSPKAGDYYNEQFF. The CDR3 region has the DNA TGTGCCAGCAGCTCCCCAAAAGCGGGAGACTACTACAATGAGCAGTTCTTC.

This clonotype has a handful of counts. The J gene is TRBJ1-1, the V gene TRBV29-1, with D possibly being TRBD1 (5 bases). The CDR3 has 12 residues. Germline CDR1 SQVTM, CDR2 ANQGSEA. V lost 3 bases and J lost 6, with 11 bases in between. CDR3: CSVEGQGAEAFF. The DNA for the CDR3 is TGCAGCGTTGAGGGCCAGGGCGCTGAAGCTTTCTTT.

In this sample, this clonotype turned up a few times. The chain joins TRBV28 to TRBJ1-5; 8 positions match TRBD1. The CDR3 length is 14 residues. CDR1 is MDHEN and CDR2 is SYDVKM in the germline V gene. V was pared by 5 bases and J by 7 bases, with 7 bases of the junction left unmatched. CDR3 bases: TGTGCCAGCAGTGAGACAGGGGATAGACAGCCCCAGCATTTT. Translated, it gives CASSETGDRQPQHF.